These T cell receptor beta chains were read from a single sample in a study of spatial heterogeneity in lung cancer. TCRdb reprocessed the 5' RACE reads with MiXCR, giving one entry per CDR3 protein. The data show tens of thousands of distinct CDR3 sequences, approximately 20% seen once. The sequenced sample was PBMCs, obtained at surgery. The receptors stem from a male donor with early-stage non-small cell lung cancer. Both conserved end residues are part of each CDR3. A D gene is named only where the DNA matches it firmly. Part of the rows lack a size; the others show once, few, many or a class for expanded clones.

NA,NA,TRBJ1-2,TRBV6-6,TGTGCCAGCAGTGCCAGGAGAGAGGATGGCTACACCTTC,CASSARREDGYTF
TRBD2,NA,TRBJ2-7,TRBV9,TGTGCCAGCAGCGTTGGGGGGAGGGATAGCGAGCAGTACTTC,CASSVGGRDSEQYF
NA,many,TRBJ2-7,TRBV7-2,TGTGCCAGCAGCCGGGACTTCGCCTACGAGCAGTACTTC,CASSRDFAYEQYF
NA,few,TRBJ2-1,TRBV7-8,TGTGCCAGCAGCCCCCCCCCGCTGGGCAATGAGCAGTTCTTC,CASSPPPLGNEQFF
TRBD2,few,TRBJ2-3,TRBV18,TGTGCCAGCTCACCCCTTAGCGGGACTAGCACAGATACGCAGTATTTT,CASSPLSGTSTDTQYF
TRBD1,NA,TRBJ2-7,TRBV20-1,TGCAGTGCTGAGGGACAGGGGTCCGAGCAGTACTTC,CSAEGQGSEQYF
TRBD2,few,TRBJ2-7,TRBV5-4,TGTGCCAGCAGCTTGGAGCGGGAGTACTACGAGCAGTACTTC,CASSLEREYYEQYF
NA,few,TRBJ2-2,TRBV5-5,TGTGCCAGCAGCTTGTTCGGGGCCCCGGCCGGGGAGCTGTTTTTT,CASSLFGAPAGELFF
NA,few,TRBJ2-3,TRBV9,TGTGCCAGCAGCGTAGACCCCACTGGGCGGAGCACAGATACGCAGTATTTT,CASSVDPTGRSTDTQYF
TRBD2,NA,TRBJ2-7,TRBV6-1,TGTGCCAGCAGTGGACTAGCGGGGCCCTCCTACGAGCAGTACTTC,CASSGLAGPSYEQYF
NA,NA,TRBJ2-1,TRBV21-1,TGTGCCAGCCCTCAGACTAGCGGGAGTGAATACAATGAGCAGTTCTTC,CASPQTSGSEYNEQFF
TRBD1,few,TRBJ2-7,TRBV18,TGTGCCAGCTCGCCCACCGGGACAGAGGGATCCGAGCAGTACTTC,CASSPTGTEGSEQYF
TRBD1,NA,TRBJ2-1,TRBV11-2,TGTGCCAGCAGCTCTCCCGGGACAGGGAGTAGGACACACAATGAGCAGTTCTTC,CASSSPGTGSRTHNEQFF
NA,many,TRBJ2-3,TRBV5-1,TGCGCCAGCAGCTTGTTCAGGCTTATCCCGGGCACAGATACGCAGTATTTT,CASSLFRLIPGTDTQYF
NA,few,TRBJ1-1,TRBV6-2/TRBV6-3,TGTGCCAGCAGTTACGGGACTCAGAGGAACACTGAAGCTTTCTTT,CASSYGTQRNTEAFF
NA,NA,TRBJ2-3,TRBV28,TGTGCCACCCAGTCCGACGCTCACACAGATACGCAGTATTTT,CATQSDAHTDTQYF
NA,NA,TRBJ1-2,TRBV19,TGTGCCAGTAGTATAGACGGCTATGGCTACACCTTC,CASSIDGYGYTF
NA,NA,TRBJ1-6,TRBV7-2,TGTGCCTCGAGGGGCTCCTATAATTCACCCCTCCACTTT,CASRGSYNSPLHF
NA,once,TRBJ1-1,TRBV28,TGTGCCAGCAGTTTTTTGGATGCTGTATTCTTT,CASSFLDAVFF
NA,NA,TRBJ2-2,TRBV12-3/TRBV12-4,TGTGCCAGCAGTTTCTTAGCGGAGAACACCGGGGAGCTGTTTTTT,CASSFLAENTGELFF
TRBD1,NA,TRBJ2-1,TRBV6-4,TGTGCCAGCAGTGAGGGACAGGGTGTTAGGGAGCAGTTCTTC,CASSEGQGVREQFF
NA,many,TRBJ2-7,TRBV28,TGTGCCAGCAGTTCCCCGGGCGCGGAGGGGCCCTGGGAGCAGTACTTC,CASSSPGAEGPWEQYF
NA,NA,TRBJ1-5,TRBV27,TGTGCCAGCAGTCGTGGGGGATTCGGTCAGCCCCAGCATTTT,CASSRGGFGQPQHF
TRBD1,few,TRBJ1-4,TRBV5-8,TGTGCCAGCAGCTTGGAGGGACAGGGGGATTCGGGTGAAAAACTGTTTTTT,CASSLEGQGDSGEKLFF
NA,once,TRBJ2-5,TRBV20-1,TGCAGTGCTAGAGCCCGGGGGCTCCAACAAGAGACCCAGTACTTC,CSARARGLQQETQYF
NA,NA,TRBJ1-4,TRBV6-5,TGTGCCAGCAGTTCCCCCCGGCAGGGTAAAGAAAAACTGTTTTTT,CASSSPRQGKEKLFF
NA,many,TRBJ2-3,TRBV19,TGTGCCAGTAGCCTCACCACAGATACGCAGTATTTT,CASSLTTDTQYF
TRBD2,NA,TRBJ2-7,TRBV20-1,TGCAGTGTTCCCCGCGGGGGAAACTACGAGCAGTACTTC,CSVPRGGNYEQYF
NA,NA,TRBJ2-3,TRBV9,TGTGCCAGCAGCGTGGCGGGGACAGAAAGCACAGATACGCAGTATTTT,CASSVAGTESTDTQYF
TRBD1,many,TRBJ1-2,TRBV29-1,TGCAGCGCCTCGGACAGGGGCGCCTATGGCTACACCTTC,CSASDRGAYGYTF
NA,many,TRBJ1-5,TRBV5-1,TGCGCCAGCAGCTTGGAGGGGTCCAATCAGCCCCAGCATTTT,CASSLEGSNQPQHF
NA,NA,TRBJ1-2,TRBV6-2/TRBV6-3,TGTGCCAGCAGTATTGCAGGCCAGTACGGCTACACCTTC,CASSIAGQYGYTF
TRBD1,few,TRBJ2-3,TRBV27,TGTGCCAGCAGGAGGACAGGGTCCTATACGCAGTATTTT,CASRRTGSYTQYF
NA,NA,TRBJ2-1,TRBV5-1,TGCGCCAGCAGGGTGAGCATAAATTACAATGAGCAGTTCTTC,CASRVSINYNEQFF
NA,few,TRBJ1-5,TRBV7-6,TGTGCCAGCAGCTCCTCAGATGGGGAGCCCCAGCATTTT,CASSSSDGEPQHF
NA,few,TRBJ2-2,TRBV19,TGTGCCAGTAGCCCAGGACCGCACACCGGGGAGCTGTTTTTT,CASSPGPHTGELFF
NA,many,TRBJ2-6,TRBV4-3,TGCGCCAGCAGTTTGATGAGTGGGGGGGCCAACGTCCTGACTTTC,CASSLMSGGANVLTF
NA,NA,TRBJ2-6,TRBV19,TGTGCCAGTACCCTGGGAGTCTCTGGGGCCAACGTCCTGACTTTC,CASTLGVSGANVLTF
NA,many,TRBJ2-1,TRBV27,TGTGCCAGCAGTTTCACGACAGAAGCTGAGCAGTTCTTC,CASSFTTEAEQFF
NA,few,TRBJ2-3,TRBV20-1,TGCAGTGCTAGTGGGCTCCCAGATACGCAGTATTTT,CSASGLPDTQYF
TRBD1,NA,TRBJ1-1,TRBV7-3,TGTGCCAGCAGCTCGACAGGGACCAGCACTGAAGCTTTCTTT,CASSSTGTSTEAFF
NA,NA,TRBJ2-7,TRBV29-1,TGCAGCGGGCTAGGGGGAGCCTACGAGCAGTACTTC,CSGLGGAYEQYF
NA,many,TRBJ2-3,TRBV30,TGTGCCTGGACGGGGGGGGACAGGGACACAGATACGCAGTATTTT,CAWTGGDRDTDTQYF
NA,NA,TRBJ2-5,TRBV2,TGTGCCAGCCTCCGGGACGAACAAGAGACCCAGTACTTC,CASLRDEQETQYF
NA,NA,TRBJ1-2,TRBV6-1,TGTGCCAGCACAGGACAGCTAAACTATGGCTACACCTTC,CASTGQLNYGYTF
NA,many,TRBJ1-5,TRBV9,TGTGCCAGCAGCGTAGGAGGTAGTAGCAATCAGCCCCAGCATTTT,CASSVGGSSNQPQHF
NA,NA,TRBJ2-1,TRBV25-1,TGTGCCAGCAGTGATGCTACCCACGGGGACAATGAGCAGTTCTTC,CASSDATHGDNEQFF
TRBD1,NA,TRBJ2-1,TRBV11-2,TGTGCCAGCAGCCGGCGACAGGGGCCCTACAATGAGCAGTTCTTC,CASSRRQGPYNEQFF
NA,NA,TRBJ2-1,TRBV5-1,TGCGCCAGCAGCTTAGGCGAGCATAGACAGTTCTTC,CASSLGEHRQFF
NA,NA,TRBJ2-7,TRBV7-9,TGTGCCAGCAGCGGCATGGAGCAGTACTTC,CASSGMEQYF
NA,NA,TRBJ2-6,TRBV6-6,TGTGCCAGCGTAGGTTCTGGGGCCAACGTCCTGACTTTC,CASVGSGANVLTF
NA,NA,TRBJ2-2,TRBV4-1,TGCGCCAGCAGCCCTCGGACAAACGCGAACACCGGGGAGCGGTTTTTT,CASSPRTNANTGERFF
TRBD1,once,TRBJ2-3,TRBV9,TGTGCCAGCAGCGCCCGGGACAGTTATTCAGATACGCAGTATTTT,CASSARDSYSDTQYF
TRBD1,NA,TRBJ2-1,TRBV7-2,TGTGCCAGCAGCGGGGGACAGTTATCCTACAATGAGCAGTTCTTC,CASSGGQLSYNEQFF
TRBD2,NA,TRBJ2-3,TRBV11-2,TGTGCCAGCAGCCGTAGCGGGAGGAACACAGATACGCAGTATTTT,CASSRSGRNTDTQYF
TRBD2,NA,TRBJ2-5,TRBV3-1,TGTGCCAGCAGCCAAGGTATCCGAGCGGGGGAACAAGAGACCCAGTACTTC,CASSQGIRAGEQETQYF
NA,few,TRBJ2-1,TRBV3-1,TGTGCCAGCAGCCCCATACCTCCAGGGGACTCCTACAATGAGCAGTTCTTC,CASSPIPPGDSYNEQFF
TRBD2,NA,TRBJ2-3,TRBV20-1,TGCAGTCAAAAACTAGCGGGAGGGCAGGATACGCAGTATTTT,CSQKLAGGQDTQYF